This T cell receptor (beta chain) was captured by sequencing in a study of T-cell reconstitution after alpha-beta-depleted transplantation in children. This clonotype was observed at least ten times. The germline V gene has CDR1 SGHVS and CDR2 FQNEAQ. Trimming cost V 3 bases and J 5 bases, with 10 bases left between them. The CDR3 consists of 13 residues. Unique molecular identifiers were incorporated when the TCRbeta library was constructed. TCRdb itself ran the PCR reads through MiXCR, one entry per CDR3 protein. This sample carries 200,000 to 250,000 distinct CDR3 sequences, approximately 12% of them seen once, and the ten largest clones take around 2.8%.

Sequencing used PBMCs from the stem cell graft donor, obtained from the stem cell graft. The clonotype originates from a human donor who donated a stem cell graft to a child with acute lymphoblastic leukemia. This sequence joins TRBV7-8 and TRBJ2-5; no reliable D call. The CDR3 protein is CASSFGRAETQYF. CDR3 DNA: TGTGCCAGCAGCTTCGGCCGCGCCGAGACCCAGTACTTC. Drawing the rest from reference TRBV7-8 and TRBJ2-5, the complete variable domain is GAGVSQSPRYKVAKRGQDVALRCDPISGHVSLFWYQQALGQGPEFLTYFQNEAQLDKSGLPSDRFFAERPEGSVSTLKIQRTQQEDSAVYLCASSFGRAETQYFGPGTRLLVL.